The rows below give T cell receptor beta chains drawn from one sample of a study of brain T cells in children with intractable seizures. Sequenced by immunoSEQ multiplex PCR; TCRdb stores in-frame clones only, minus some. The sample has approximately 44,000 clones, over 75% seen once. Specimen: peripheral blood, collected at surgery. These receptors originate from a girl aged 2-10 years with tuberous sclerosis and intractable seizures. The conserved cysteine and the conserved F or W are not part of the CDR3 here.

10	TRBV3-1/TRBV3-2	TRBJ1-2	ASSPRGRTYT
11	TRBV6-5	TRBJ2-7	ASSWDISYEQY
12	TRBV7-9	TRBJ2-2	ASSLWRDTGELF
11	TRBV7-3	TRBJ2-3	ASSLAALDTQY
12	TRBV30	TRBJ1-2	AWISAQLVDGYT
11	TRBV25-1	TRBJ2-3	ASSAAGEDTQY
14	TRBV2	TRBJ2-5	ASSELSLQGKQTQY
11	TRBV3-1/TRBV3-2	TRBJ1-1	ASSQDVEPEAF
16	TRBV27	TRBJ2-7	ASSLSSRRTGGSYEQY
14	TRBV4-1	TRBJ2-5	ASSQDQRGAGETQY
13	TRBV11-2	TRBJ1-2	ASSFSEGRVYGYT
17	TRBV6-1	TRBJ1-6	ASSAGTGYKSGNNSPLH
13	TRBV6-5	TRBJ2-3	ASSYTAGGPDTQY